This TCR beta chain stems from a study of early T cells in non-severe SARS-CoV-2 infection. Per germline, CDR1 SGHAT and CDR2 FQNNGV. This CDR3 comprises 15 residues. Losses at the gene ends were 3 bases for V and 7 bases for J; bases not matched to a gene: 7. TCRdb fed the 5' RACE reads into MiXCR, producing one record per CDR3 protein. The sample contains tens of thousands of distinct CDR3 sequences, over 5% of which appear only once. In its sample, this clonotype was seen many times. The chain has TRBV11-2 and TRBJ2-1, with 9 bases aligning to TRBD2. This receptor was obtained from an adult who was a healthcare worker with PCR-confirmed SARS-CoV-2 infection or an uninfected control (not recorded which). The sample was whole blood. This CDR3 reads CASSFTRGRVNEQFF. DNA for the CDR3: TGTGCCAGCAGCTTCACTCGCGGGAGGGTTAATGAGCAGTTCTTC.